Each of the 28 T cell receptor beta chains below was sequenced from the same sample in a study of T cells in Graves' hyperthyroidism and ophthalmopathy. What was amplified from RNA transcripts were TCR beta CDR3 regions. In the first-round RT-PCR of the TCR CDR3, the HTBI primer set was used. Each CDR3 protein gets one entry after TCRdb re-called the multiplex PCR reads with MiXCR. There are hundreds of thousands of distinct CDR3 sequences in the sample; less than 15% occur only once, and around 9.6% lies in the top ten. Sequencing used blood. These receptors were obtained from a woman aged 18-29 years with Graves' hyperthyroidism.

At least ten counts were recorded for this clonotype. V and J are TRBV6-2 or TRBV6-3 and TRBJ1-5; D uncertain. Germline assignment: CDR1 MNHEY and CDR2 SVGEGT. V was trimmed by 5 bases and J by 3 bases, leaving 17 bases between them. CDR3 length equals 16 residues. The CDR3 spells CASSHFPNTNNQPQHF. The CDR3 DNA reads TGTGCCAGCAGTCACTTCCCCAACACGAACAATCAGCCCCAGCATTTT.

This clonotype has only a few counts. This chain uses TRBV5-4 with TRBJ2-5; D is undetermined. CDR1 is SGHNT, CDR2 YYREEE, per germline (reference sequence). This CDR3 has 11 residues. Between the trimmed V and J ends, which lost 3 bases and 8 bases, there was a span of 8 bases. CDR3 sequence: CASSSMGTQYF. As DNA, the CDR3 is TGTGCCAGCAGCTCTATGGGAACCCAGTACTTC.

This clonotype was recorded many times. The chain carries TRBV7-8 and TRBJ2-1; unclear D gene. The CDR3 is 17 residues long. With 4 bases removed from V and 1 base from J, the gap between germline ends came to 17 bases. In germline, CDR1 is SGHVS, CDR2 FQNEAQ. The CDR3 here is CASSSRQARGSYNEQFF. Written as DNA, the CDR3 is TGTGCCAGCAGCTCCCGCCAGGCTAGAGGTTCCTACAATGAGCAGTTCTTC.

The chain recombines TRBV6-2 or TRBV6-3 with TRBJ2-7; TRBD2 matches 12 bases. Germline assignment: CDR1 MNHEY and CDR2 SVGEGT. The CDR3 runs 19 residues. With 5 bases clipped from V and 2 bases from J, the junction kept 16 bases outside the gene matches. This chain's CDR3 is CASSPHVTSGRLKTYEQYF. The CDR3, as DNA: TGTGCCAGCAGTCCCCACGTGACTAGCGGGAGACTAAAGACCTACGAGCAGTACTTC.

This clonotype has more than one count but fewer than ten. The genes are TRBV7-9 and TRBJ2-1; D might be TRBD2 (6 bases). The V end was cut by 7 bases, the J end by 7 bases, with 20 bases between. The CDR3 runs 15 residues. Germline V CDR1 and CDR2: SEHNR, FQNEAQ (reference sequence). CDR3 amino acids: CASNPERVLNNEQFF. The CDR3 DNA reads TGTGCCAGCAACCCTGAGCGGGTCCTTAATAATGAGCAGTTCTTC. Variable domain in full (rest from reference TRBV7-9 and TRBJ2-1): DTGVSQNPRHKITKRGQNVTFRCDPISEHNRLYWYRQTLGQGPEFLTYFQNEAQLEKSRLLSDRFSAERPKGSFSTLEIQRTEQGDSAMYLCASNPERVLNNEQFFGPGTRLTVL.

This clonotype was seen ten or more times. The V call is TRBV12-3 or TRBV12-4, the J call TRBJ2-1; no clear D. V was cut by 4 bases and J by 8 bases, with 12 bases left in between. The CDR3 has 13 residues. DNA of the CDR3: TGTGCCAGCAGTTCCGATAGTTGGGATGAGCAGTTCTTC. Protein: CASSSDSWDEQFF.

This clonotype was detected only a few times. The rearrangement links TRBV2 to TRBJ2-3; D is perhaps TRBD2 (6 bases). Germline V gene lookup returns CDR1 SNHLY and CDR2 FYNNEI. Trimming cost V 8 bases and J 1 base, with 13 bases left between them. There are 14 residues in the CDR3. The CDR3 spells CASQWGEGTDTQYF. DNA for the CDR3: TGTGCCAGCCAGTGGGGGGAAGGCACAGATACGCAGTATTTT.

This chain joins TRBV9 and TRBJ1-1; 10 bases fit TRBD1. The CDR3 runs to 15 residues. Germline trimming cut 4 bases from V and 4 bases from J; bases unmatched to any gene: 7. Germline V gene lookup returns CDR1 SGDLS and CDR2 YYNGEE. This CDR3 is CASSRRDRGSTEAFF. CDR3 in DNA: TGTGCCAGCAGCAGAAGGGACAGGGGAAGCACTGAAGCTTTCTTT.

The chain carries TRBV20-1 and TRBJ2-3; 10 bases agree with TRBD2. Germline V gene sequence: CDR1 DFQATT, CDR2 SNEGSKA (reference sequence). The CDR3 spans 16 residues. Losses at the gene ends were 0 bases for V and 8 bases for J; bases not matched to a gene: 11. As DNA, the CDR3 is TGCAGTGCTAGAGATCTCCTAGCGGGGGCCCAGAGTACGCAGTATTTT. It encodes CSARDLLAGAQSTQYF.

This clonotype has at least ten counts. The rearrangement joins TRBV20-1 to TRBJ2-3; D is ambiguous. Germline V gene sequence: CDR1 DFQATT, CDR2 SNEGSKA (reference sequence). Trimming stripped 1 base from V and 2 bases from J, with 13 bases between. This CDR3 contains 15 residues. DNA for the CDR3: TGCAGTGCTAGAGGCCGCTACCTAAACACAGATACGCAGTATTTT. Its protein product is CSARGRYLNTDTQYF.

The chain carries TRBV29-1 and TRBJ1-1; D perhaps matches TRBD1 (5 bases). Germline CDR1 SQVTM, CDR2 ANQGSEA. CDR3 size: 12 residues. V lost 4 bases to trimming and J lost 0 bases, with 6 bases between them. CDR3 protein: CSVVRVNTEAFF. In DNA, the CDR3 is TGCAGCGTTGTCAGGGTGAACACTGAAGCTTTCTTT.

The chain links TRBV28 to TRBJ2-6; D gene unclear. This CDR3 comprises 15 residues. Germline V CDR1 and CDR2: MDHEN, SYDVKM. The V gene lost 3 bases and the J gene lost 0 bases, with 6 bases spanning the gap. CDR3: CASSFSFSGANVLTF. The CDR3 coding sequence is TGTGCCAGCAGTTTTTCGTTCTCTGGGGCCAACGTCCTGACTTTC.

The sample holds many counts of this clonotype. The CDR3 here is CASSLASGEETQYF. In DNA, the CDR3 is TGTGCCAGCAGTTTGGCTAGCGGGGAGGAGACCCAGTACTTC. This sequence joins TRBV28 and TRBJ2-5, with 9 positions matching TRBD2. CDR1 is MDHEN, CDR2 SYDVKM, per germline. This CDR3 has 14 amino acids. V shed 3 bases, J shed 5 bases, and the junction held 4 bases outside the gene matches.

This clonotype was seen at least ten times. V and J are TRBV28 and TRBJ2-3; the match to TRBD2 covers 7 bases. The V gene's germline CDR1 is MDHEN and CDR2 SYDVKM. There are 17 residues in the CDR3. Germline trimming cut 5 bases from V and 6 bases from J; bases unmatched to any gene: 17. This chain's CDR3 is CASSDPRIAGGGDTQYF. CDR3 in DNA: TGTGCCAGCAGTGATCCTCGGATAGCGGGTGGTGGCGATACGCAGTATTTT. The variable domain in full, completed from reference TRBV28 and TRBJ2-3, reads DVKVTQSSRYLVKRTGEKVFLECVQDMDHENMFWYRQDPGLGLRLIYFSYDVKMKEKGDIPEGYSVSREKKERFSLILESASTNQTSMYLCASSDPRIAGGGDTQYFGPGTRLTVL.

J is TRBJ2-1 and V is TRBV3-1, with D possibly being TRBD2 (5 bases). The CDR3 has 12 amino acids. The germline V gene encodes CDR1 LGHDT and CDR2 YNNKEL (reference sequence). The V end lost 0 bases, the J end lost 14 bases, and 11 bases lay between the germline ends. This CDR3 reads CASSQDNLAKFF. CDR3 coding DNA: TGTGCCAGCAGCCAAGATAACCTAGCAAAGTTCTTC.

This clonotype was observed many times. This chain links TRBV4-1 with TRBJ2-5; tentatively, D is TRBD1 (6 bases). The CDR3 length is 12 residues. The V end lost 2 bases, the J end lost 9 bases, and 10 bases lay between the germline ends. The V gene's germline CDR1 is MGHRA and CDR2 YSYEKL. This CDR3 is CASSQIDRPQYF. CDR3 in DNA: TGCGCCAGCAGCCAAATCGACAGGCCCCAGTACTTC.

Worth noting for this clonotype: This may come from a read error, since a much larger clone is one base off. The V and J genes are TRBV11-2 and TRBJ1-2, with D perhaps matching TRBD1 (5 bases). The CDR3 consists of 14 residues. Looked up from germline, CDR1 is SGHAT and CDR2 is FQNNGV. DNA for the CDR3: TGTACCAGCAGCACTTCGACAGCTAACTATGGCTACACCTTC. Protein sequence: CTSSTSTANYGYTF. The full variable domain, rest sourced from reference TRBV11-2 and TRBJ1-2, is EAGVAQSPRYKIIEKRQSVAFWCNPISGHATLYWYQQILGQGPKLLIQFQNNGVVDDSQLPKDRFSAERLKGVDSTLKIQPAKLEDSAVYLCTSSTSTANYGYTFGSGTRLTVV.

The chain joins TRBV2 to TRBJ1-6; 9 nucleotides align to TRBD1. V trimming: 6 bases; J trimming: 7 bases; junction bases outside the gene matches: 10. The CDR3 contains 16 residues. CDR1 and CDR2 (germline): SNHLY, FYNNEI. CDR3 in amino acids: CASRAQGAILNSPLHF. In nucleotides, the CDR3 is TGTGCCAGCAGGGCACAGGGGGCAATCCTAAATTCACCCCTCCACTTT.

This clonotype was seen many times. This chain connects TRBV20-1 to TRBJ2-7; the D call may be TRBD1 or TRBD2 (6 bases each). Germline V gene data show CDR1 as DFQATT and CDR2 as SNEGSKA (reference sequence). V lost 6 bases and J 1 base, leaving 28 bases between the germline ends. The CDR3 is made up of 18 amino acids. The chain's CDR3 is CSAQSPGHSGRRSYEQYF. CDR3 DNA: TGCAGTGCACAAAGTCCGGGACACTCGGGGAGGAGGTCCTACGAGCAGTACTTC.

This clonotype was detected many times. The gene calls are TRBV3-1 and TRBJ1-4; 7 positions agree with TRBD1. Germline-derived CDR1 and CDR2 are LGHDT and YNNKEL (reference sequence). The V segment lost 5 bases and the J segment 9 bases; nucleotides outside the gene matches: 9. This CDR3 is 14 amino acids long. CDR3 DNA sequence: TGTGCCAGCAGCAAGACAGGGCCGTTGAAAAAACTGTTTTTT. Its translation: CASSKTGPLKKLFF.

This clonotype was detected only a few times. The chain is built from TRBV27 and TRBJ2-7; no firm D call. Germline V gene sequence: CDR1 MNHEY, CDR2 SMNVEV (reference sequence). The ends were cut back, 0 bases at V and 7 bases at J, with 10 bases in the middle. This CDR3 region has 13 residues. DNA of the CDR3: TGTGCCAGCAGTTTATCCATTCTGGGGGAGCAGTACTTC. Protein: CASSLSILGEQYF.

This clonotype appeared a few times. CDR3 amino acids: CASSLRGMGYQPQHF. In DNA, the CDR3 is TGTGCCAGCAGTTTGAGAGGGATGGGCTATCAGCCCCAGCATTTT. V and J are TRBV6-1 and TRBJ1-5; D remains unclear. Germline V gene lookup returns CDR1 MNHNS and CDR2 SASEGT. Trimming cost V 5 bases and J 5 bases, with 16 bases left between them. CDR3 size: 15 residues.

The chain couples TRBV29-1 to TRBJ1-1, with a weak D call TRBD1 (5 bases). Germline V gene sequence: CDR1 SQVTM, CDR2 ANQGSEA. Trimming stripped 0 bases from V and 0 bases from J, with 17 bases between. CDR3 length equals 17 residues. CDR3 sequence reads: CSVEEVGQGNMNTEAFF. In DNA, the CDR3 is TGCAGCGTTGAAGAGGTGGGGCAGGGAAACATGAACACTGAAGCTTTCTTT. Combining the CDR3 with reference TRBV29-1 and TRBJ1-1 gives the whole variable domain SAVISQKPSRDICQRGTSLTIQCQVDSQVTMMFWYRQQPGQSLTLIATANQGSEATYESGFVIDKFPISRPNLTFSTLTVSNMSPEDSSIYLCSVEEVGQGNMNTEAFFGQGTRLTVV.

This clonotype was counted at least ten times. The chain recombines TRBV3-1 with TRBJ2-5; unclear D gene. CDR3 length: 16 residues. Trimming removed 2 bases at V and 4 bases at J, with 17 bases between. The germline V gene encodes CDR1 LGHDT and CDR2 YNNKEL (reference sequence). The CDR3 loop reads CASSQSRLDPRETQYF. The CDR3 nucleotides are TGTGCCAGCAGCCAAAGTCGGCTGGATCCCAGAGAGACCCAGTACTTC.

CDR3 in amino acids: CSALAGVGETQYF. The CDR3 DNA reads as TGCAGTGCACTAGCGGGAGTCGGAGAGACCCAGTACTTC. The rearrangement links TRBV20-1 to TRBJ2-5; 11 nucleotides line up with TRBD2. The V gene end was trimmed by 6 bases and the J gene end by 4 bases; junction bases not matched to a gene: 4. CDR1 DFQATT and CDR2 SNEGSKA come from the germline V gene (reference sequence). The CDR3 spans 13 residues.

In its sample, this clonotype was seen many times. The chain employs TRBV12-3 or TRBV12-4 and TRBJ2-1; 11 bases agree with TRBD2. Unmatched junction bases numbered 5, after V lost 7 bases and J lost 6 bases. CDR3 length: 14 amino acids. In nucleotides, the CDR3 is TGTGCCAGCATTCCGGGACTAGCGGTCAATGAGCAGTTCTTC. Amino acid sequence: CASIPGLAVNEQFF.

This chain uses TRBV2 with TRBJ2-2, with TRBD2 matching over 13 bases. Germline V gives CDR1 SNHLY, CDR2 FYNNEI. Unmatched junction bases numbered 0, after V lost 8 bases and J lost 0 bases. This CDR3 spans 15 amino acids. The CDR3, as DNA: TGTGCCAGCGGGACTAGCGGGGCGAACACCGGGGAGCTGTTTTTT. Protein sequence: CASGTSGANTGELFF.

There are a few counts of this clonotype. CDR3: CAWSATSVNEQFF. CDR3 bases: TGTGCCTGGAGTGCGACTAGCGTCAATGAGCAGTTCTTC. The chain recombines TRBV30 with TRBJ2-1; 8 nucleotides agree with TRBD2. From germline, CDR1 is GTSNPN and CDR2 SVGIG (reference sequence). This CDR3 has 13 residues. Trimming at V came to 1 base and at J to 6 bases, leaving 2 bases not matched to a gene.